Presented here are 8 T cell receptor beta chains from one specimen sequenced in a study of blood T cells in healthy people across ages. Primed by a sample-barcoded 5' primer and a J-beta primer mix, a second PCR proceeded for 7 to 11 cycles. Via MiXCR, TCRdb re-called the 5' RACE reads, giving one row per CDR3 protein. The sample comprises over a million distinct CDR3 sequences, 40% to 45% of which are singletons, and about 19% rests with the top ten. Sequencing was performed on blood. The receptors were sampled from a woman aged 60-75 years in good health.

This clonotype was observed a handful of times. The chain carries TRBV4-1 and TRBJ2-5; D is ambiguous. The CDR3 has 15 residues. Deletions cut 1 base from V and 5 bases from J, with 14 bases between. Germline-derived CDR1 and CDR2 are MGHRA and YSYEKL. CDR3 nucleotide sequence: TGCGCCAGCAGCCAAGTGCACCTACCTCCGGAGACCCAGTACTTC. This sequence encodes CASSQVHLPPETQYF.

This clonotype occurred a few times. The chain employs TRBV2 and TRBJ1-2; no definite D call. The length of the CDR3 is 12 residues. Between the trimmed V and J ends, which lost 4 bases and 2 bases, there was a span of 5 bases. Germline loops: CDR1 SNHLY, CDR2 FYNNEI. The CDR3 sequence is CASSVGNYGYTF. CDR3 DNA: TGTGCCAGCAGTGTCGGGAACTATGGCTACACCTTC.

There are many counts of this clonotype. The J gene is TRBJ2-7, the V gene TRBV7-2; 7 positions agree with TRBD2. This CDR3 region has 12 residues. Trimming took 8 bases from V and 0 from J; bases not matched to a gene: 1. The germline V gene encodes CDR1 SGHTA and CDR2 FQGNSA. This CDR3 is CASGGSSYEQYF. CDR3 in DNA: TGTGCCAGCGGCGGGAGCTCCTACGAGCAGTACTTC.

The J gene is TRBJ2-7, the V gene TRBV20-1; no clear D gene. The J call may be faulty, since TRBJ2-4 better matches the DNA end. CDR3 length equals 13 residues. Germline loops: CDR1 DFQATT, CDR2 SNEGSKA (reference sequence). CDR3 DNA: TGCAGTGCTAGCCCCCTGGCCAAAAACATTCAGTACTTC. Amino acids: CSASPLAKNIQYF.

Concerning this clonotype itself: At one end the junction does not follow the germline gene, possibly because of a read error. This rearrangement joins TRBV3-1 to TRBJ2-3; 10 nucleotides line up with TRBD2. The CDR3 contains 15 residues. Germline lookup yields CDR1 LGHDT and CDR2 YNNKEL (reference sequence). The CDR3 DNA reads as TGCGCCAGCAGCCAACCTAGCGGGAGAACAGATACGCAGTATTTT. Translating it yields CASSQPSGRTDTQYF.

This clonotype was seen a handful of times. The chain uses TRBV20-1 and TRBJ2-4; 13 bases match TRBD2. This CDR3 region has 18 residues. Germline CDR1 is DFQATT and CDR2 is SNEGSKA (reference sequence). The CDR3 nucleotides read TGCAGCGCCACCTGGACTAGCGGGGGAGGGTTGGGCAAAAACATTCAGTACTTC. Translation: CSATWTSGGGLGKNIQYF.

This rearrangement joins TRBV24-1 to TRBJ2-7; 15 nucleotides align to TRBD2. This CDR3 contains 16 residues. Trimming cost V 7 bases and J 4 bases; bases outside gene matches: 7. CDR1 and CDR2 from the germline V gene are KGHDR and SFDVKD. The CDR3 DNA follows: TGTGCCACCAGCTCGCCGGGACTAGCGGGAGGTTACGAGCAGTACTTC. The encoded protein is CATSSPGLAGGYEQYF.

The J gene is TRBJ2-3, the V gene TRBV9; no definite D call. Germline-derived CDR1 and CDR2 are SGDLS and YYNGEE. V lost 0 bases and J lost 4, with 9 bases in between. This CDR3 is 14 amino acids long. The CDR3 bases are TGTGCCAGCAGCGTAGCTGATATCGCAGATACGCAGTATTTT. Encoded protein: CASSVADIADTQYF.